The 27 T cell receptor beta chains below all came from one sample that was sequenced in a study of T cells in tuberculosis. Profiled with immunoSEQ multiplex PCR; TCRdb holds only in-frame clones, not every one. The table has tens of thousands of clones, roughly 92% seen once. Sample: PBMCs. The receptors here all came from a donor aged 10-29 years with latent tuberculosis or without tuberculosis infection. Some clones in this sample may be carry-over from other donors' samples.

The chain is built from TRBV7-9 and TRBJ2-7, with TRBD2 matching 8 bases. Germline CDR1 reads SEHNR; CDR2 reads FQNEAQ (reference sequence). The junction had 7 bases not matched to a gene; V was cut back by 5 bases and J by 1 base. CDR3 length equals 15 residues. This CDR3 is CASSHKRGHSYEQYF. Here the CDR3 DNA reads TGTGCCAGCAGCCACAAGCGGGGGCATTCCTACGAGCAGTACTTC.

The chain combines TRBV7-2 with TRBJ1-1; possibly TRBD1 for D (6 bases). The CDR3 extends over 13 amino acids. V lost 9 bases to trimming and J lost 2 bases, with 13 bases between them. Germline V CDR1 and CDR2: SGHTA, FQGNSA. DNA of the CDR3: TGTGCCAGTGGGCGACAGGAAAACACTGAAGCTTTCTTT. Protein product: CASGRQENTEAFF.

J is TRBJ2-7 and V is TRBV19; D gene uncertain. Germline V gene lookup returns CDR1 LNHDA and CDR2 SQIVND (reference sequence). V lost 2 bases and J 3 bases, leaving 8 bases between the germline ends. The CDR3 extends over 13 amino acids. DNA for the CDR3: TGTGCCAGTAGTATAAGAGAGTACTACGAGCAGTACTTC. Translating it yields CASSIREYYEQYF.

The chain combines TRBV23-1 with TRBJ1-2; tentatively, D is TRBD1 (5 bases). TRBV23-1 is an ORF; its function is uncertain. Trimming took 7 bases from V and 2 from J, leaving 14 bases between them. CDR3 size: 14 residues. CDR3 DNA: TGCGCCAGCACCCGACAGATGAAAAACTATGGCTACACCTTC. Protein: CASTRQMKNYGYTF.

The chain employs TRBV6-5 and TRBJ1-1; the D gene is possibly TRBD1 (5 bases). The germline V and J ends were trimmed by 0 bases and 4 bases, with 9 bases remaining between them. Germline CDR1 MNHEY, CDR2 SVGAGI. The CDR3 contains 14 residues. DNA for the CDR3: TGTGCCAGCAGTTACTCCGGGGGGAGCACTGAAGCTTTCTTT. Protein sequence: CASSYSGGSTEAFF.

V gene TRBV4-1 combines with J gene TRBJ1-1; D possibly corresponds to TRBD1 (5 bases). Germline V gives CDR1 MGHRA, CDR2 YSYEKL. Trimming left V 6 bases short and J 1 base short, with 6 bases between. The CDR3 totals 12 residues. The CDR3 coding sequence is TGCGCCAGCAGTCAGGGGAACACTGAAGCTTTCTTT. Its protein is CASSQGNTEAFF.

The CDR3 loop reads CATSRDSGGYNEQFF. Here the CDR3 DNA reads TGTGCCACCAGCAGAGATAGCGGGGGGTACAATGAGCAGTTCTTC. The chain couples TRBV15 to TRBJ2-1, with 10 bases that match TRBD2. Germline CDR1 LNHNV, CDR2 YYDKDF (reference sequence). This CDR3 contains 15 residues. The V segment lost 0 bases and the J segment 4 bases; nucleotides outside the gene matches: 0. The complete variable domain, with remaining parts taken from reference TRBV15 and TRBJ2-1, reads DAMVIQNPRYQVTQFGKPVTLSCSQTLNHNVMYWYQQKSSQAPKLLFHYYDKDFNNEADTPDNFQSRRPNTSFCFLDIRSPGLGDTAMYLCATSRDSGGYNEQFFGPGTRLTVL.

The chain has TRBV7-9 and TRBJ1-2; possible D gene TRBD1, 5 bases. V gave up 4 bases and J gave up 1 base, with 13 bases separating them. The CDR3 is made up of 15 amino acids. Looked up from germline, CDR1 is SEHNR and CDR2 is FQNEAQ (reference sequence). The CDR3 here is CASSYPREDNYGYTF. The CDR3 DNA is TGTGCCAGCAGCTACCCCAGGGAGGATAACTATGGCTACACCTTC.

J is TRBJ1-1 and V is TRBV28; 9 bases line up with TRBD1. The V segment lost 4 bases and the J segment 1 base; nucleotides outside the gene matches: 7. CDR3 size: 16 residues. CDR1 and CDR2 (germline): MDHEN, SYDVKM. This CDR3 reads CASSSKQGATNTEAFF. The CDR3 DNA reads TGTGCCAGCAGTTCCAAACAGGGGGCTACGAACACTGAAGCTTTCTTT.

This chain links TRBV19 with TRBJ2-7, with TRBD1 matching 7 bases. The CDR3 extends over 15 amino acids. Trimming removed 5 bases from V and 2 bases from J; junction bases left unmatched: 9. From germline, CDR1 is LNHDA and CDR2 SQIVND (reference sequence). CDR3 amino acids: CASSLTPDRAYEQYF. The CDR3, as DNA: TGTGCCAGTAGTCTTACCCCAGACAGGGCCTACGAGCAGTACTTC.

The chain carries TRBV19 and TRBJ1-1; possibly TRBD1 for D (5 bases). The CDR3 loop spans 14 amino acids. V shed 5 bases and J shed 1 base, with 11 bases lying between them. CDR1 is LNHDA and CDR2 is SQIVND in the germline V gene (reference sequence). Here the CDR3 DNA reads TGTGCCAGTAGTTTGCAGGGTGGGAACACTGAAGCTTTCTTT. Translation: CASSLQGGNTEAFF.

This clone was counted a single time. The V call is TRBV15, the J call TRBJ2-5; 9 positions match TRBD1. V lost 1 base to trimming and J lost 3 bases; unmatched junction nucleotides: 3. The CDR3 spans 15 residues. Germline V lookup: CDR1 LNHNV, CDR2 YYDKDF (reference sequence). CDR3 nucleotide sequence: TGTGCCACCAGCAGAGTGGGACAGGGCGAAGAGACCCAGTACTTC. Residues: CATSRVGQGEETQYF.

The CDR3 bases are TGTGCCAGCAGCTCCGGGACAGGGAACACCGGGGAGCTGTTTTTT. Its protein product is CASSSGTGNTGELFF. V and J are TRBV2 and TRBJ2-2; TRBD1 agrees at 8 bases. Looked up from germline, CDR1 is SNHLY and CDR2 is FYNNEI. The V gene end was trimmed by 6 bases and the J gene end by 1 base; junction bases not matched to a gene: 4. This CDR3 comprises 15 residues.

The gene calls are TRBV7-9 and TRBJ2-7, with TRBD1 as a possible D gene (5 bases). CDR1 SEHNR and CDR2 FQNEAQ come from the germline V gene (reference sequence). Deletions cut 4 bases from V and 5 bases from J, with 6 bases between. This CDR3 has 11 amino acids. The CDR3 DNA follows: TGTGCCAGCAGCTGGGGCCACGAGCAGTACTTC. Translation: CASSWGHEQYF.

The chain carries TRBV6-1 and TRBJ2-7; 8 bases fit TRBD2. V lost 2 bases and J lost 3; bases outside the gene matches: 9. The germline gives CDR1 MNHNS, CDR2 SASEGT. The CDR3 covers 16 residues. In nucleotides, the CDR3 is TGTGCCAGCAGTGAACACGAGGCGGGAGGCAACTACGAGCAGTACTTC. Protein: CASSEHEAGGNYEQYF.

CDR3 residues: CASSSFKQGAGNTIYF. CDR3 nucleotide sequence: TGTGCCAGCAGTTCTTTTAAACAGGGAGCTGGAAACACCATATATTTT. The chain is built from TRBV6-6 and TRBJ1-3; tentatively, D is TRBD1 (6 bases). The CDR3 has 16 residues. The V and J ends lost 4 bases and 2 bases respectively, with 15 bases between them. CDR1 and CDR2 from the germline V gene are MNHNY and SVGAGI (reference sequence).

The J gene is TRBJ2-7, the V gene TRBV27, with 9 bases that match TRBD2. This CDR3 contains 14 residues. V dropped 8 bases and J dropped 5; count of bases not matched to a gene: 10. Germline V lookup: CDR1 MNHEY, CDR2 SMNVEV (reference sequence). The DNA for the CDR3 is TGTGCCAGCCGGGGCGGGGGGGCGGAGAACGAGCAGTACTTC. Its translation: CASRGGGAENEQYF.

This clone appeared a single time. The CDR3 loop is CASSSSQNTEAFF. The CDR3 coding sequence is TGTGCCAGCAGCTCCAGTCAGAACACTGAAGCTTTCTTT. V usage is TRBV7-9 and J usage is TRBJ1-1; D is ambiguous. Germline V CDR1 and CDR2: SEHNR, FQNEAQ (reference sequence). This CDR3 contains 13 residues. Trimming took off 4 bases at V and 1 base at J, with 7 bases between the two ends.

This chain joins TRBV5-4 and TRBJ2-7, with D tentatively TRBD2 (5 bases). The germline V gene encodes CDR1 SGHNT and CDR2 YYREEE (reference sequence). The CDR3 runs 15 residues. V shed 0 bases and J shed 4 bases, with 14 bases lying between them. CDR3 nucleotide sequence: TGTGCCAGCAGCTTGGAAGGGAGCGTTACATACGAGCAGTACTTC. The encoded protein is CASSLEGSVTYEQYF.

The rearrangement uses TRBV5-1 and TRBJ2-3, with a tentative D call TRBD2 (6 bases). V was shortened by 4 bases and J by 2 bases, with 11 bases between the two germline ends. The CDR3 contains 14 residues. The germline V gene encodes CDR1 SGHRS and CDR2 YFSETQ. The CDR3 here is CASSGGAITDTQYF. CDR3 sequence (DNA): TGCGCCAGCAGCGGAGGGGCGATCACAGATACGCAGTATTTT. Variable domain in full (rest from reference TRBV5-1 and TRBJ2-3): KAGVTQTPRYLIKTRGQQVTLSCSPISGHRSVSWYQQTPGQGLQFLFEYFSETQRNKGNFPGRFSGRQFSNSRSEMNVSTLELGDSALYLCASSGGAITDTQYFGPGTRLTVL.

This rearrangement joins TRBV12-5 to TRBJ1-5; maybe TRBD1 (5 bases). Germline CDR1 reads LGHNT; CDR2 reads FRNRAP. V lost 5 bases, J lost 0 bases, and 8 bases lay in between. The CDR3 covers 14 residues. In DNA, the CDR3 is TGTGCTAGTGGTGGGGCGTATAGCAATCAGCCCCAGCATTTT. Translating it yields CASGGAYSNQPQHF.

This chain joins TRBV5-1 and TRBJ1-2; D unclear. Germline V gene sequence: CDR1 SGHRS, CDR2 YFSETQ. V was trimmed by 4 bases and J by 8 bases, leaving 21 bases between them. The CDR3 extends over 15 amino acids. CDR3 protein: CASSLLTDQTGGYTF. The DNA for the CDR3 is TGCGCCAGCAGCCTCCTAACCGACCAGACTGGGGGCTACACCTTC.

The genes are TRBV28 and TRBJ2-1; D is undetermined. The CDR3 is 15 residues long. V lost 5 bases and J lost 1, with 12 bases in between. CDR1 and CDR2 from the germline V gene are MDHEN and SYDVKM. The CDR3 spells CASSPSYPSYNEQFF. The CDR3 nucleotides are TGTGCCAGCAGTCCAAGCTATCCGTCCTACAATGAGCAGTTCTTC.

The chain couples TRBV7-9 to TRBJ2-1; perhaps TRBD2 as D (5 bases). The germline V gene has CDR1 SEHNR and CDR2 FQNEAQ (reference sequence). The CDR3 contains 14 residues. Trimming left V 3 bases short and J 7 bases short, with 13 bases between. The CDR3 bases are TGTGCCAGCAGCTTGATAAGACCGGGGAATGAGCAGTTCTTC. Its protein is CASSLIRPGNEQFF.

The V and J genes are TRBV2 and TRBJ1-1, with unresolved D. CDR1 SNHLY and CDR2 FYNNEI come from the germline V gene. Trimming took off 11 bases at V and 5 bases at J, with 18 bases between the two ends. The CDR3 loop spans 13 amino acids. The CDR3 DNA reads TGTGCCCTCAGCATAATATCCAGGACTGAAGCTTTCTTT. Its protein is CALSIISRTEAFF.

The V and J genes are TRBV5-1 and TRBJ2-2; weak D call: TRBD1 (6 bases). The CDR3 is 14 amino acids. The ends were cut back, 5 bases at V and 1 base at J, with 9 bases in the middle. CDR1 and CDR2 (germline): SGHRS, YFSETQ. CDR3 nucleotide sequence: TGCGCCAGCAGTCAACAGGGGAACACCGGGGAGCTGTTTTTT. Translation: CASSQQGNTGELFF.

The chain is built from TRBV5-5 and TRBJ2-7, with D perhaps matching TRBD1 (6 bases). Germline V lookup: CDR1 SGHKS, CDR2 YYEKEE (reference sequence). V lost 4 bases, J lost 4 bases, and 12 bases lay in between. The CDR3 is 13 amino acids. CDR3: CASSGGQKYEQYF. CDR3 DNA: TGTGCCAGCAGCGGCGGACAGAAATACGAGCAGTACTTC.